The 13 T cell receptor beta chains in this list originate from one sample, sequenced in a study of blood T cell repertoires in COVID-19. The data were produced by immunoSEQ multiplex PCR, yet TCRdb's version contains in-frame clones alone and is incomplete. The table lists approximately 300,000 clones, around 87% of them singletons. Sample: PBMCs or T cells enriched from blood (not recorded which). Every receptor here comes from a woman in her 30s who had recovered from COVID-19.

The chain uses TRBV10-1 and TRBJ1-5; D unclear. The CDR3 totals 13 residues. The V gene's germline CDR1 is WNHNN and CDR2 SYGVQD (reference sequence). The V and J ends lost 2 bases and 4 bases respectively, with 6 bases between them. Here the CDR3 reads CASSETVNQPQHF. The DNA for the CDR3 is TGCGCCAGCAGTGAGACGGTGAATCAGCCCCAGCATTTT.

The V gene is TRBV2, the J gene TRBJ1-3, with TRBD1 matching 8 bases. With V trimmed by 5 bases and J by 0 bases, 3 bases remained unmatched. The CDR3 covers 15 residues. The V gene's germline CDR1 is SNHLY and CDR2 FYNNEI. This CDR3 reads CASSRDRSSGNTIYF. In DNA form, the CDR3 reads TGTGCCAGCAGTAGGGACAGGTCCTCTGGAAACACCATATATTTT.

The chain carries TRBV27 and TRBJ2-7; D may be TRBD1 (6 bases). Germline loops: CDR1 MNHEY, CDR2 SMNVEV (reference sequence). This CDR3 has 11 residues. With 10 bases removed from V and 4 bases from J, the gap between germline ends came to 11 bases. The CDR3 loop is CATTRGYEQYF. The DNA for the CDR3 is TGTGCCACTACGAGGGGGTACGAGCAGTACTTC.

The V gene is TRBV6-5, the J gene TRBJ2-7; tentatively, D is TRBD2 (7 bases). The CDR3 spans 16 residues. With 4 bases removed from V and 2 bases from J, the gap between germline ends came to 18 bases. The germline CDR1 and CDR2 sequences are MNHEY and SVGAGI. DNA for the CDR3: TGTGCCAGCAGTTCGGGCGTGGGGGGGCGAACCTACGAGCAGTACTTC. This encodes CASSSGVGGRTYEQYF.

The V gene is TRBV6-5, the J gene TRBJ1-6, with D tentatively TRBD1 (6 bases). The CDR3 contains 13 residues. V lost 6 bases and J 10 bases, leaving 13 bases between the germline ends. Germline CDR1 and CDR2: MNHEY and SVGAGI. CDR3 amino acids: CASRRGGESPLHF. Here the CDR3 DNA reads TGTGCCAGCAGGAGGGGGGGCGAATCACCCCTCCACTTT.

The chain has TRBV7-9 and TRBJ2-3; tentative D call: TRBD2 (5 bases). Trimming stripped 8 bases from V and 2 bases from J, with 14 bases between. The CDR3 contains 14 residues. The germline gives CDR1 SEHNR, CDR2 FQNEAQ (reference sequence). The CDR3 spells CASGNRRVTDTQYF. The CDR3 DNA reads as TGTGCCAGCGGGAATCGGCGGGTCACAGATACGCAGTATTTT.

This clone was detected once. This chain links TRBV9 with TRBJ1-1; no clear D gene. Germline V gives CDR1 SGDLS, CDR2 YYNGEE. There are 13 residues in the CDR3. Trimming pared 2 bases from V and 3 bases from J, leaving 8 bases between. CDR3 nucleotides: TGTGCCAGCAGCGTCCGGGTTGACACTGAAGCTTTCTTT. Its protein is CASSVRVDTEAFF.

The chain has TRBV6-2 or TRBV6-3 and TRBJ1-1; the D gene is possibly TRBD1 (5 bases). CDR3 length equals 15 residues. With 4 bases removed from V and 2 bases from J, the gap between germline ends came to 14 bases. The germline gives CDR1 MNHEY, CDR2 SVGEGT. CDR3 sequence: CASSSPSRANTEAFF. CDR3 coding DNA: TGTGCCAGCAGTTCCCCCAGCAGGGCCAACACTGAAGCTTTCTTT.

The rearrangement joins TRBV11-2 to TRBJ2-3; D is ambiguous. The CDR3 is 12 amino acids. V dropped 3 bases and J dropped 3 bases, with 4 bases sitting between them. Germline assignment: CDR1 SGHAT and CDR2 FQNNGV. CDR3 nucleotide sequence: TGTGCCAGCAGCTTCTATACAGATACGCAGTATTTT. It is translated as CASSFYTDTQYF. Variable domain in full (rest from reference TRBV11-2 and TRBJ2-3): EAGVAQSPRYKIIEKRQSVAFWCNPISGHATLYWYQQILGQGPKLLIQFQNNGVVDDSQLPKDRFSAERLKGVDSTLKIQPAKLEDSAVYLCASSFYTDTQYFGPGTRLTVL.

CDR3 nucleotide sequence: TGTGCCAGCAGTTCGCTGGGAGACTCTCAGCCCCAGCATTTT. Its protein is CASSSLGDSQPQHF. The chain carries TRBV6-2 or TRBV6-3 and TRBJ1-5; D gene unclear. This CDR3 has 14 amino acids. In germline, CDR1 is MNHEY, CDR2 SVGEGT. Between the trimmed V and J ends, which lost 4 bases and 6 bases, there was a span of 13 bases.

Only a few counts were recorded for this clone. The J gene is TRBJ2-7, the V gene TRBV7-3; tentative D call: TRBD1 (6 bases). Germline-derived CDR1 and CDR2 are SGHTA and FQGTGA. Trimming shortened V by 1 base and J by 3 bases, and 7 bases separated the two germline ends. The CDR3 length is 13 residues. The CDR3 DNA reads TGTGCCAGCAGCTTAAGCAGGGGCTACGAGCAGTACTTC. This codes for CASSLSRGYEQYF.

V is TRBV12-3 or TRBV12-4 and J is TRBJ2-2, with 7 bases fitting TRBD1. The CDR3 is 13 amino acids. Trimming at V came to 7 bases and at J to 7 bases, leaving 6 bases not matched to a gene. The DNA of the CDR3 is TGTGCCAGCACTCGACAGGGTATCGGGGAGCTGTTTTTT. Translated, it gives CASTRQGIGELFF.

V is TRBV4-1 and J is TRBJ2-5; 8 nucleotides align to TRBD2. V was clipped by 5 bases and J by 4 bases; unmatched bases: 9. The CDR3 has 15 amino acids. Germline CDR1 reads MGHRA; CDR2 reads YSYEKL. CDR3 amino acids: CASSVNRAGGETQYF. CDR3 nucleotide sequence: TGCGCCAGCAGCGTAAACCGGGCGGGGGGAGAGACCCAGTACTTC.